A single sample gave rise to the 27 T cell receptor beta chains below, sequenced in a study of CD8+CD57+ T cells in acquired aplastic anemia. For CDR3 and TCR beta VDJ profiling, genomic DNA was the template used. MiXCR, applied by TCRdb to the reads, yields one record per CDR3 protein. Among 130,000 or so distinct CDR3 sequences listed, 41% were seen once. Material for sequencing was sorted CD4+, CD8+, or CD8+CD57+ T cells (not recorded which) from PBMCs. The receptors were gathered from a human donor in good health, serving as a control.

This clonotype was seen repeatedly, ten times or more. V usage is TRBV29-1 and J usage is TRBJ1-2; possibly TRBD1 for D (6 bases). Germline V CDR1 and CDR2: SQVTM, ANQGSEA. Between the trimmed V and J ends, which lost 4 bases and 7 bases, there was a span of 13 bases. This CDR3 is 12 amino acids long. The CDR3 region is CSVGAPGAGYTF. CDR3 DNA sequence: TGCAGCGTTGGGGCACCGGGGGCTGGCTACACCTTC.

The chain joins TRBV2 to TRBJ1-1; tentative D call: TRBD1 (6 bases). This CDR3 is built from 13 residues. Per germline, CDR1 SNHLY and CDR2 FYNNEI. Deletions cut 5 bases from V and 3 bases from J, with 10 bases between. CDR3 sequence: CASSRDTHTEAFF. Written as DNA, the CDR3 is TGTGCCAGCAGTCGGGACACCCACACTGAAGCTTTCTTT.

This clonotype has a handful of counts. V usage is TRBV30 and J usage is TRBJ1-2; 7 bases are shared with TRBD1. Trimming took 3 bases from V and 3 from J; bases not matched to a gene: 10. CDR1 and CDR2 from the germline V gene are GTSNPN and SVGIG (reference sequence). The CDR3 covers 15 residues. The CDR3 spells CAWRVSNRGDYGYTF. CDR3 DNA: TGTGCCTGGAGGGTTTCCAACAGGGGAGACTATGGCTACACCTTC.

V usage is TRBV7-6 and J usage is TRBJ2-7; 9 nucleotides line up with TRBD1. The CDR3 has 15 residues. Germline assignment: CDR1 SGHVS and CDR2 FNYEAQ. The V and J ends lost 4 bases and 4 bases, in that order; junction bases with no gene match: 8. The DNA of the CDR3 is TGTGCCAGCAGCTCAGAACCGACAGGGGGGTACGAGCAGTACTTC. It specifies CASSSEPTGGYEQYF. Supplemented by reference TRBV7-6 and TRBJ2-7, the full variable domain reads GAGVSQSPRYKVTKRGQDVALRCDPISGHVSLYWYRQALGQGPEFLTYFNYEAQQDKSGLPNDRFSAERPEGSISTLTIQRTEQRDSAMYRCASSSEPTGGYEQYFGPGTRLTVT.

In this sample, this clonotype turned up many times. The rearrangement joins TRBV6-1 to TRBJ1-2, with D perhaps TRBD1 (5 bases). Trimming left V 6 bases short and J 11 bases short, with 13 bases between. The CDR3 length is 11 residues. Germline CDR1 reads MNHNS; CDR2 reads SASEGT. CDR3 coding DNA: TGTGCCAGCAGACAGGCCCCTCTTTACACCTTC. It codes for CASRQAPLYTF.

The sample holds a few counts of this clonotype. The chain links TRBV29-1 to TRBJ2-6, with 7 nucleotides matching TRBD1. V lost 6 bases and J lost 0; bases outside the gene matches: 2. In germline, CDR1 is SQVTM, CDR2 ANQGSEA. CDR3 length: 14 amino acids. This CDR3 is CSVSGGSGANVLTF. The CDR3 DNA reads TGCAGCGTCTCAGGGGGCTCTGGGGCCAACGTCCTGACTTTC.

Details on this clonotype: One junction end does not reproduce the germline sequence, and a read error may be involved. The rearrangement joins TRBV10-2 to TRBJ2-7; D ambiguous. CDR3 length: 13 residues. Germline CDR1 WSHSY, CDR2 SAAADI. Written as DNA, the CDR3 is TGCGCCGGCAGTGAGTCGGCCTATGGCGAGCAGTGCTTC. It encodes CAGSESAYGEQCF.

This clonotype came up many times. Here the CDR3 reads CSARAPRAEQFF. The CDR3 DNA is TGCAGTGCTAGAGCCCCTCGGGCTGAGCAGTTCTTC. This sequence joins TRBV20-1 and TRBJ2-1; D is undetermined. The ends were cut back, 1 base at V and 9 bases at J, with 10 bases in the middle. The CDR3 contains 12 residues. Looked up from germline, CDR1 is DFQATT and CDR2 is SNEGSKA (reference sequence).

CDR3 region: CASSQGGLAGGQGTQYF. CDR3 DNA sequence: TGTGCCAGCAGCCAAGGCGGACTAGCGGGGGGGCAAGGTACGCAGTATTTT. The chain uses TRBV4-2 and TRBJ2-3; TRBD2 aligns across 15 bases. J was trimmed by 8 bases and V by 1 base; bases with no gene match: 7. Germline V gene lookup returns CDR1 LGHNA and CDR2 YNFKEQ. There are 17 residues in the CDR3.

This clonotype was picked up many times. The chain recombines TRBV7-9 with TRBJ2-5; the match to TRBD1 covers 9 bases. The CDR3 contains 16 residues. In germline, CDR1 is SEHNR, CDR2 FQNEAQ (reference sequence). Trimming cost V 5 bases and J 5 bases; bases outside gene matches: 12. The CDR3 loop is CASSVYRDRVRETQYF. For the CDR3, the DNA is TGTGCCAGCAGCGTCTACCGGGACAGGGTTCGGGAGACCCAGTACTTC.

Notes on this clonotype: Being one base from a much bigger clone, this may be a read error. The V gene is TRBV2, the J gene TRBJ2-5, with D hard to call. The CDR3 contains 14 residues. In germline, CDR1 is SNHLY, CDR2 FYNNEI. This CDR3 reads CASSLGQIQEAQYF. CDR3 bases: TGTGCCAGCAGCTTAGGGCAGATACAAGAGGCCCAGTACTTC.

V and J are TRBV30 and TRBJ2-4, with D perhaps matching TRBD2 (6 bases). This CDR3 region has 15 residues. Trimming stripped 0 bases from V and 8 bases from J, with 17 bases between. CDR1 is GTSNPN and CDR2 is SVGIG in the germline V gene (reference sequence). The CDR3 spells CAWSVDWRANYIQYF. The CDR3 DNA follows: TGTGCCTGGAGTGTGGATTGGAGGGCGAATTACATTCAGTACTTC.

Notes on this clonotype: This may be a read error: a much more frequent sequence differs by one nucleotide. V is TRBV6-5 and J is TRBJ1-1; the match to TRBD1 covers 10 bases. Germline loops: CDR1 MNHEY, CDR2 SVGAGI. V lost 6 bases and J lost 3; bases outside the gene matches: 10. The CDR3 is made up of 16 amino acids. The CDR3 loop is CASRYGGDRGYTEAFF. CDR3 nucleotides: TGTGCCAGCAGATACGGGGGGGACAGGGGATACACTGAAGCTTTCTTT.

This clonotype was counted between two and nine times. Just one base apart from a much larger clone, this may be a read error. The V gene is TRBV3-1, the J gene TRBJ2-1; 15 nucleotides align to TRBD2. J lost 9 bases, V lost 5 bases, and 11 bases had no gene match. The CDR3 contains 17 residues. From germline, CDR1 is LGHDT and CDR2 YNNKEL (reference sequence). The CDR3 spells CASSLGLAGGNGSEQFF. DNA of the CDR3: TGTGCCAGCAGCTTGGGACTAGCGGGAGGTAACGGCAGTGAGCAGTTCTTC.

About this clonotype: A much larger clone lies one base from this, so it may be a read error. The rearrangement joins TRBV5-4 to TRBJ2-3, with D hard to call. The CDR3 has 14 residues. Germline CDR1 SGHNT, CDR2 YYREEE (reference sequence). The V end lost 4 bases, the J end lost 1 base, and 10 bases lay between the germline ends. CDR3 nucleotide sequence: TGTGCCAGCAGCGTCGGCGTAGGCACAGATACGCAGTATTTT. Translation gives CASSVGVGTDTQYF.

The rearrangement links TRBV5-4 to TRBJ1-2; TRBD1 matches at 9 bases. The germline CDR1 and CDR2 sequences are SGHNT and YYREEE (reference sequence). The CDR3 runs to 15 residues. The J segment lost 3 bases and the V segment lost 0 bases, leaving 3 bases of the junction unmatched. The CDR3 DNA reads as TGTGCCAGCAGCTTGGGGGGGACAGGGTACTATGGCTACACCTTC. As protein: CASSLGGTGYYGYTF. The variable domain in full, with the rest retrieved from reference TRBV5-4 and TRBJ1-2, is ETGVTQSPTHLIKTRGQQVTLRCSSQSGHNTVSWYQQALGQGPQFIFQYYREEENGRGNFPPRFSGLQFPNYSSELNVNALELDDSALYLCASSLGGTGYYGYTFGSGTRLTVV.

The chain employs TRBV6-2 or TRBV6-3 and TRBJ1-4; no definite D call. V was trimmed by 3 bases and J by 8 bases, leaving 16 bases between them. CDR1 MNHEY and CDR2 SVGEGT come from the germline V gene. The CDR3 is 15 amino acids. The CDR3 nucleotides are TGTGCCAGCAGTTATAATGGACGGTCGACAGAAAAACTGTTTTTT. Protein: CASSYNGRSTEKLFF.

This clonotype was seen at least ten times. The chain carries TRBV20-1 and TRBJ1-1, with 9 positions matching TRBD1. Germline V lookup: CDR1 DFQATT, CDR2 SNEGSKA (reference sequence). V was pared by 6 bases and J by 4 bases, with 12 bases of the junction left unmatched. This CDR3 is built from 15 residues. The CDR3, as DNA: TGCAGTGCCGCAATCGGGACAGGGAGGAGCACTGAAGCTTTCTTT. Translation gives CSAAIGTGRSTEAFF.

Concerning this clonotype itself: This clone may be a read error of a much larger clone one base away. V usage is TRBV12-3 or TRBV12-4 and J usage is TRBJ1-5, with D uncertain. The CDR3 sequence is 13 residues long. The V and J ends lost 2 bases and 2 bases respectively, with 4 bases between them. Here the CDR3 reads CASSLYGNQPQHF. DNA for the CDR3: TGTGCCAGCAGTTTATATGGCAATCAGCCCCAGCATTTT.

This clonotype was seen only once. This chain joins TRBV14 and TRBJ1-1; D gene uncertain. The germline gives CDR1 SGHDN, CDR2 FVKESK. The V gene lost 7 bases and the J gene lost 4 bases, with 16 bases spanning the gap. The CDR3 runs 14 residues. As DNA, the CDR3 is TGTGCCAGCACCGCTCCCCCGGCCGTCACTGAAGCTTTCTTT. It encodes CASTAPPAVTEAFF. Looking up the rest from reference TRBV14 and TRBJ1-1 gives the full variable domain: EAGVTQFPSHSVIEKGQTVTLRCDPISGHDNLYWYRRVMGKEIKFLLHFVKESKQDESGMPNNRFLAERTGGTYSTLKVQPAELEDSGVYFCASTAPPAVTEAFFGQGTRLTVV.

The V call is TRBV20-1, the J call TRBJ2-7, with no clear D. The germline V gene encodes CDR1 DFQATT and CDR2 SNEGSKA (reference sequence). Trimming stripped 6 bases from V and 2 bases from J, with 17 bases between. CDR3 length: 14 amino acids. CDR3 in amino acids: CSATSDGWTYEQYF. The DNA for the CDR3 is TGCAGTGCCACCAGTGACGGATGGACCTACGAGCAGTACTTC.

The CDR3 spells CSAGGDTSYEQYF. The CDR3 nucleotides read TGCAGTGCAGGCGGAGATACCTCCTACGAGCAGTACTTC. The chain joins TRBV20-1 to TRBJ2-5; D not resolved. The assigned J gene may be wrong: the sequence end matches TRBJ2-7 better. The CDR3 is made up of 13 amino acids. The germline gives CDR1 DFQATT, CDR2 SNEGSKA (reference sequence).

This clonotype was picked up many times. This chain uses TRBV15 with TRBJ2-3; maybe TRBD1 (6 bases). The V gene lost 3 bases and the J gene lost 0 bases, with 13 bases spanning the gap. Germline lookup yields CDR1 LNHNV and CDR2 YYDKDF (reference sequence). The CDR3 covers 16 residues. CDR3 sequence reads: CATSSGRTVSTDTQYF. The CDR3 nucleotides read TGTGCCACCAGCAGCGGGCGGACAGTGAGCACAGATACGCAGTATTTT. The full variable domain, completed using reference TRBV15 and TRBJ2-3, is DAMVIQNPRYQVTQFGKPVTLSCSQTLNHNVMYWYQQKSSQAPKLLFHYYDKDFNNEADTPDNFQSRRPNTSFCFLDIRSPGLGDTAMYLCATSSGRTVSTDTQYFGPGTRLTVL.

The sample holds one count of this clonotype. Compared with germline, one end of the junction differs, possibly owing to a read error. The V call is TRBV7-7, the J call TRBJ1-4, with 7 bases matching TRBD1. The germline gives CDR1 SSHAT, CDR2 FNYEAQ (reference sequence). This CDR3 has 13 residues. CDR3 amino acids: CASSEQGSEKLFF. The CDR3 DNA reads TGTGCTAGCAGCGAACAGGGGAGTGAAAAACTGTTTTTT.

The V gene is TRBV10-2, the J gene TRBJ2-7; 7 positions agree with TRBD2. Germline V lookup: CDR1 WSHSY, CDR2 SAAADI. This CDR3 spans 14 amino acids. The J segment lost 6 bases and the V segment lost 4 bases, leaving 9 bases of the junction unmatched. For the CDR3, the DNA is TGCGCCAGCAGTGGCGCCGGGACTACAGGCGAGCAGTACTTC. Encoded protein: CASSGAGTTGEQYF.

In this sample, this clonotype turned up many times. V gene TRBV12-5 combines with J gene TRBJ2-3; 7 nucleotides match TRBD1. This CDR3 has 18 residues. With V trimmed by 5 bases and J by 2 bases, 16 bases remained unmatched. Germline V gene sequence: CDR1 LGHNT, CDR2 FRNRAP. Here the CDR3 reads CASGTTADGQVTTDTQYF. The CDR3 DNA is TGTGCTAGTGGTACAACGGCCGACGGACAGGTTACCACAGATACGCAGTATTTT.

This clonotype was seen a handful of times. A much larger clone sits a single nucleotide away, making a read error possible. V and J are TRBV12-3 or TRBV12-4 and TRBJ1-5; D call uncertain. Gene TRBJ2-3 matches the end of the DNA better, so the J call may be wrong. The CDR3 spans 13 residues. The DNA for the CDR3 is TGTGCCAGCAGTTTGGCTGTTTATCAGCCCCAGTATTTT. Protein sequence: CASSLAVYQPQYF.